This is a list of T cell receptor beta chains from one sample in a study of human T cells and chemical hapten exposure. MiXCR, applied by TCRdb to the RACE reads, yields one record per CDR3 protein. The sample contains about 110,000 distinct CDR3 sequences, about a tenth of which appear only once. The sequences come from whole blood, collected in connection with sensitization to the hapten diphenylcyclopropenone (DPC). Receptor source: a woman aged 40 to 50 with alopecia areata. Some clones in this sample may be carry-over from other donors' samples. CDR3s include the opening cysteine and the closing phenylalanine or tryptophan. The order of the fields is clone size, J gene, CDR3 length, D gene, V gene, CDR3 protein, CDR3 DNA. The D gene is left open where the match is weak. Size tells how often a clone was seen (once, few, many) or the class of an expanded clone, and some rows leave it out.

>.|TRBJ1-4|16|TRBD1|TRBV6-5
CASSYGSGQGGEKLFF
TGTGCCAGCAGTTACGGCAGCGGACAGGGTGGGGAAAAACTGTTTTTT
>few|TRBJ2-2|14|.|TRBV18
CASSPGENTGELFF
TGTGCCAGCTCACCGGGGGAGAACACCGGGGAGCTGTTTTTT
>many|TRBJ2-6|17|TRBD1|TRBV7-3
CASSLTGGVSGANVLTF
TGTGCCAGCAGCTTGACAGGGGGCGTTTCCGGGGCCAACGTCCTGACTTTC
>few|TRBJ2-7|18|.|TRBV5-1
CASSYRPPQTVVSYEQYF
TGCGCCAGCAGCTACAGACCACCCCAGACAGTCGTCTCCTACGAGCAGTACTTC
>.|TRBJ2-7|14|TRBD1|TRBV4-2
CASSPRTGYYEQYF
TGTGCCAGCAGCCCCCGGACAGGGTACTACGAGCAGTACTTC
>few|TRBJ1-5|14|.|TRBV28
CASTLGRILQPQHF
TGTGCCAGCACCTTAGGCCGAATCCTTCAGCCCCAGCATTTT
>many|TRBJ2-5|17|TRBD1|TRBV13
CASSVIGRTGLQETQYF
TGTGCCAGCAGCGTTATCGGTCGGACAGGGCTCCAAGAGACCCAGTACTTC
>many|TRBJ2-1|15|TRBD1|TRBV15
CATSRGGQAYNEQFF
TGTGCCACCAGCAGAGGGGGACAGGCCTACAATGAGCAGTTCTTC
>few|TRBJ2-7|13|.|TRBV28
CASSSTHQGEQYF
TGTGCCAGCAGCTCCACCCACCAAGGGGAGCAGTACTTC
>.|TRBJ2-1|16|TRBD2|TRBV4-1
CASSQVTSGGEGEQFF
TGCGCCAGCAGCCAAGTTACTAGCGGGGGGGAAGGTGAGCAGTTCTTC
>many|TRBJ1-3|14|.|TRBV2
CASITGFSGNTIYF
TGTGCCAGCATCACAGGCTTCTCTGGAAACACCATATATTTT
>.|TRBJ2-2|14|.|TRBV3-1
CASSQSGNTGELFF
TGTGCCAGCAGCCAGTCCGGAAACACCGGGGAGCTGTTTTTT
>.|TRBJ2-1|16|.|TRBV7-6
CASSHRGVLPYNEQFF
TGTGCCAGCAGCCACCGGGGCGTACTCCCCTACAATGAGCAGTTCTTC
>many|TRBJ2-3|15|TRBD2|TRBV28
CAHRVGGGAVDTQYF
TGTGCCCACAGGGTCGGCGGGGGGGCAGTAGATACGCAGTATTTT
>many|TRBJ1-3|13|.|TRBV29-1
CSVVWGSENTIYF
TGCAGCGTTGTCTGGGGCTCTGAAAACACCATATATTTT
>few|TRBJ2-7|14|TRBD2|TRBV20-1
CSAPPGLAFYEQYF
TGCAGTGCCCCACCCGGACTAGCGTTCTACGAGCAGTACTTC